One sample yielded the 10 T cell receptor beta chains listed below, sequenced in a study of blood T cells in healthy people across ages. Together with a sample-barcoded 5' primer, a J-beta primer mix was included in a second PCR lasting about 6 to 11 cycles. Each CDR3 protein is one row after TCRdb ran MiXCR on the 5' RACE reads. Of about 1.5 million distinct CDR3 sequences in the sample, approximately 43% were seen once. Sequencing was done on a sample of blood. Receptors originate from a woman younger than 35 in good health.

The gene calls are TRBV20-1 and TRBJ2-1; TRBD2 aligns across 8 bases. The junction had 5 bases not matched to a gene; V was cut back by 1 base and J by 3 bases. Germline V gene data show CDR1 as DFQATT and CDR2 as SNEGSKA (reference sequence). This CDR3 has 15 residues. The CDR3 loop is CSARAPGTSYNEQFF. CDR3 bases: TGCAGTGCTAGAGCCCCCGGGACTAGCTACAATGAGCAGTTCTTC.

This rearrangement joins TRBV6-2 or TRBV6-3 to TRBJ1-2, with D unresolved. From germline, CDR1 is MNHEY and CDR2 SVGEGT. This CDR3 has 13 residues. V lost 3 bases to trimming and J lost 2 bases, with 7 bases between them. The CDR3 sequence is CASSYTLNYGYTF. CDR3 nucleotide sequence: TGTGCCAGCAGTTATACGCTCAACTATGGCTACACCTTC.

Details on this clonotype: Sequence at one end of the junction differs from germline and may be a read error. The rearrangement links TRBV6-1 to TRBJ1-2; D uncertain. The germline V gene has CDR1 MNHNS and CDR2 SASEGT. This CDR3 region has 13 residues. CDR3 in amino acids: CASREVVGYGYTF. As DNA, the CDR3 is TGTGCCAGCCGTGAGGTAGTAGGCTATGGCTACACCTTC.

The rearrangement joins TRBV2 to TRBJ2-5; 10 nucleotides agree with TRBD2. This CDR3 contains 16 residues. Germline loops: CDR1 SNHLY, CDR2 FYNNEI. V trimming: 5 bases; J trimming: 2 bases; junction bases outside the gene matches: 8. This chain's CDR3 is CASSLLLAGFQETQYF. As DNA, the CDR3 is TGTGCCAGCAGTCTTCTACTAGCGGGGTTTCAAGAGACCCAGTACTTC.

CDR3 sequence: CASSPPAGADTQYF. The CDR3 DNA follows: TGTGCCAGCAGCCCCCCGGCGGGGGCAGATACGCAGTATTTT. This chain links TRBV7-9 with TRBJ2-3, with 7 nucleotides matching TRBD2. Germline CDR1 and CDR2: SEHNR and FQNEAQ (reference sequence). The CDR3 runs to 14 residues. V lost 5 bases to trimming and J lost 4 bases; unmatched junction nucleotides: 6. Full variable domain (missing parts from reference TRBV7-9 and TRBJ2-3): DTGVSQNPRHKITKRGQNVTFRCDPISEHNRLYWYRQTLGQGPEFLTYFQNEAQLEKSRLLSDRFSAERPKGSFSTLEIQRTEQGDSAMYLCASSPPAGADTQYFGPGTRLTVL.

This chain joins TRBV25-1 and TRBJ2-6; TRBD1 matches 11 bases. The V gene's germline CDR1 is MGHDK and CDR2 SYGVNS. CDR3 length equals 17 residues. V shed 5 bases, J shed 3 bases, and the junction held 6 bases outside the gene matches. This CDR3 reads CASSSRTGGSGANVLTF. CDR3 bases: TGTGCCAGCAGTTCCCGGACAGGGGGCAGTGGGGCCAACGTCCTGACTTTC. Based on the CDR3 plus reference TRBV25-1 and TRBJ2-6, the full variable domain is EADIYQTPRYLVIGTGKKITLECSQTMGHDKMYWYQQDPGMELHLIHYSYGVNSTEKGDLSSESTVSRIRTEHFPLTLESARPSHTSQYLCASSSRTGGSGANVLTFGAGSRLTVL.

This chain uses TRBV2 with TRBJ1-1, with no clear D. The germline V gene has CDR1 SNHLY and CDR2 FYNNEI. V dropped 6 bases and J dropped 1 base, with 12 bases sitting between them. The CDR3 contains 14 residues. CDR3 in DNA: TGTGCCAGCAGGGAGACAAGAGGGAACACTGAAGCTTTCTTT. Protein sequence: CASRETRGNTEAFF.

CDR3 protein: CAISVERPSYNEQYF. The CDR3, as DNA: TGTGCCATCAGTGTAGAACGGCCATCCTACAATGAGCAGTACTTC. The V and J genes are TRBV10-3 and TRBJ2-1, with D unclear. The closer fit of TRBJ2-7 to the DNA end suggests the J call may be wrong. The CDR3 runs 15 residues. CDR1 and CDR2 from the germline V gene are ENHRY and SYGVKD.

This chain uses TRBV2 with TRBJ1-2; D may be TRBD1 (5 bases). The CDR3 covers 16 residues. V was shortened by 0 bases and J by 3 bases, with 14 bases between the two germline ends. The germline gives CDR1 SNHLY, CDR2 FYNNEI. CDR3 DNA sequence: TGTGCCAGCAGTGAAGCCGGAGGGGCAGACTACTATGGCTACACCTTC. Its protein is CASSEAGGADYYGYTF. Together with reference TRBV2 and TRBJ1-2, the CDR3 gives the full variable domain: EPEVTQTPSHQVTQMGQEVILRCVPISNHLYFYWYRQILGQKVEFLVSFYNNEISEKSEIFDDQFSVERPDGSNFTLKIRSTKLEDSAMYFCASSEAGGADYYGYTFGSGTRLTVV.

V usage is TRBV9 and J usage is TRBJ2-1, with 9 bases identical to TRBD2. Germline-derived CDR1 and CDR2 are SGDLS and YYNGEE. V was pared by 4 bases and J by 8 bases, with 10 bases of the junction left unmatched. The CDR3 has 15 residues. The CDR3: CASSSARGGRYEQFF. The CDR3 DNA sequence: TGTGCCAGCAGCTCAGCGCGGGGGGGCCGTTATGAGCAGTTCTTC.